A single sample is the source of the 20 T cell receptor beta chains below, sequenced in a study of OX40 agonist ivuxolimab in advanced cancers. TCRdb's copy holds only in-frame clones and misses some; the assay was immunoSEQ multiplex PCR. The data show tens of thousands of clones, about 88% seen once. The source material was CD4+ or CD8+ T cells sorted from blood, sampled in a trial of the OX40 agonist ivuxolimab. The receptors shown here come from an adult with an advanced solid tumor such as melanoma, head and neck, liver or kidney cancer.

The V and J genes are TRBV7-9 and TRBJ2-2; D unclear. Trimming removed 2 bases at V and 5 bases at J, with 3 bases between. Germline V CDR1 and CDR2: SEHNR, FQNEAQ (reference sequence). The CDR3 length is 12 residues. This chain's CDR3 is CASSLNTGELFF. The DNA for the CDR3 is TGTGCCAGCAGCTTAAATACCGGGGAGCTGTTTTTT.

This chain uses TRBV2 with TRBJ2-1; D uncertain. CDR1 is SNHLY, CDR2 FYNNEI, per germline. V lost 5 bases to trimming and J lost 9 bases, with 17 bases between them. CDR3 size: 14 residues. CDR3: CASSPSPASSEQFF. The CDR3 DNA is TGTGCCAGCAGTCCTAGTCCGGCTAGTTCTGAGCAGTTCTTC.

V is TRBV2 and J is TRBJ1-2; D may be TRBD1 (6 bases). Trimming shortened V by 6 bases and J by 4 bases, and 15 bases separated the two germline ends. The CDR3 length is 14 residues. Germline V gene sequence: CDR1 SNHLY, CDR2 FYNNEI. CDR3 bases: TGTGCCAGCAGGCGGGAGACAGGCCCCTATGGCTACACCTTC. Translated: CASRRETGPYGYTF.

The J gene is TRBJ2-7, the V gene TRBV6-5; D gene unclear. CDR1 is MNHEY and CDR2 is SVGAGI in the germline V gene. The CDR3 has 11 amino acids. V lost 5 bases to trimming and J lost 3 bases, with 5 bases between them. CDR3 residues: CASSPHYEQYF. The CDR3, as DNA: TGTGCCAGCAGTCCCCACTACGAGCAGTACTTC.

The chain recombines TRBV30 with TRBJ2-5; 13 bases match TRBD2. After removal of 0 bases from V and 2 bases from J, the junction contained 6 bases not matched to a gene. There are 17 residues in the CDR3. Germline-derived CDR1 and CDR2 are GTSNPN and SVGIG (reference sequence). The CDR3 DNA sequence: TGTGCCTGGAGTGTACTTAGGACTAGCGGGAGTCAAGAGACCCAGTACTTC. Translation gives CAWSVLRTSGSQETQYF.

This CDR3 reads CASSLGTGLGEPPETQYF. The CDR3 nucleotides are TGTGCCAGCAGCTTAGGGACAGGGTTAGGGGAGCCCCCAGAGACCCAGTACTTC. The chain combines TRBV7-6 with TRBJ2-5, with 8 bases identical to TRBD1. The CDR3 sequence is 18 residues long. Germline CDR1 and CDR2: SGHVS and FNYEAQ. V shed 1 base, J shed 4 bases, and the junction held 14 bases outside the gene matches. Supplemented by reference TRBV7-6 and TRBJ2-5, the full variable domain reads GAGVSQSPRYKVTKRGQDVALRCDPISGHVSLYWYRQALGQGPEFLTYFNYEAQQDKSGLPNDRFSAERPEGSISTLTIQRTEQRDSAMYRCASSLGTGLGEPPETQYFGPGTRLLVL.

This clone was found once. This rearrangement joins TRBV6-4 to TRBJ1-1; D is uncertain. Looked up from germline, CDR1 is MRHNA and CDR2 is SNTAGT. This CDR3 is built from 13 residues. Trimming cost V 2 bases and J 3 bases, with 7 bases left between them. CDR3 sequence (DNA): TGTGCCAGCAGTGACCCGGCCGACACTGAAGCTTTCTTT. This translates into CASSDPADTEAFF.

J is TRBJ2-1 and V is TRBV9, with 10 bases identical to TRBD1. Germline CDR1 and CDR2: SGDLS and YYNGEE. V lost 0 bases, J lost 5 bases, and 11 bases stayed unmatched. CDR3 length: 18 amino acids. The CDR3 reads CASSVDPNPGTGDNEQFF. CDR3 nucleotides: TGTGCCAGCAGCGTAGACCCCAACCCCGGGACAGGGGACAATGAGCAGTTCTTC.

The genes are TRBV2 and TRBJ2-1; D is unresolved. Trimming cost V 8 bases and J 7 bases, with 15 bases left between them. There are 13 residues in the CDR3. In germline, CDR1 is SNHLY, CDR2 FYNNEI. The CDR3 spells CASFLQSVNEQFF. The CDR3, as DNA: TGTGCCAGCTTCCTTCAAAGCGTGAATGAGCAGTTCTTC.

The chain employs TRBV15 and TRBJ2-7; the match to TRBD1 covers 10 bases. J gave up 7 bases and V 4 bases, and 10 bases lay outside the gene matches. The CDR3 loop spans 15 amino acids. Germline CDR1 LNHNV, CDR2 YYDKDF (reference sequence). The DNA for the CDR3 is TGTGCCACCAGCAAACCGGGACAGGGGCTGCGGGAGCAGTACTTC. Protein product: CATSKPGQGLREQYF.

The chain couples TRBV4-1 to TRBJ2-5; TRBD1 matches 10 bases. Germline V gene sequence: CDR1 MGHRA, CDR2 YSYEKL. V lost 0 bases, J lost 5 bases, and 12 bases stayed unmatched. This CDR3 contains 18 residues. The DNA of the CDR3 is TGCGCCAGCAGCCAAGAGAGGGGCCGGGACAGGGGTAAGGAGACCCAGTACTTC. As protein: CASSQERGRDRGKETQYF.

This chain joins TRBV28 and TRBJ2-1; 9 positions match TRBD2. Germline V CDR1 and CDR2: MDHEN, SYDVKM. V was clipped by 5 bases and J by 6 bases; unmatched bases: 8. The CDR3 length is 15 residues. The DNA for the CDR3 is TGTGCCAGCAGTGTACCCGGGACTAGCACCAATGAGCAGTTCTTC. This codes for CASSVPGTSTNEQFF. Together with reference TRBV28 and TRBJ2-1, the CDR3 gives the full variable domain: DVKVTQSSRYLVKRTGEKVFLECVQDMDHENMFWYRQDPGLGLRLIYFSYDVKMKEKGDIPEGYSVSREKKERFSLILESASTNQTSMYLCASSVPGTSTNEQFFGPGTRLTVL.

The gene calls are TRBV7-2 and TRBJ2-5, with TRBD2 matching 14 bases. The germline V gene has CDR1 SGHTA and CDR2 FQGNSA. The CDR3 extends over 18 amino acids. The V gene end was trimmed by 5 bases and the J gene end by 6 bases; junction bases not matched to a gene: 14. The CDR3 is CASSPRTSGRFIRKTQYF. CDR3 nucleotide sequence: TGTGCCAGCAGCCCTCGGACTAGCGGGAGGTTCATAAGGAAGACCCAGTACTTC.

The chain combines TRBV1 with TRBJ2-1; TRBD2 is the table's D call and was not checked against the DNA. TRBV1 counts as a pseudogene. The CDR3 extends over 17 amino acids. This CDR3 reads CTSSQETEDWRSNEQFF. The CDR3 region has the DNA TGCACCAGCAGCCAAGAGACCGAGGACTGGAGGTCCAATGAGCAGTTCTTC.

V gene TRBV5-1 combines with J gene TRBJ2-5; 10 bases fit TRBD1. Unmatched junction bases numbered 4, after V lost 5 bases and J lost 3 bases. Per the germline V gene, CDR1 is SGHRS and CDR2 is YFSETQ. This CDR3 is built from 14 residues. This CDR3 is CASRQGTGEETQYF. CDR3 nucleotides: TGCGCCAGCAGGCAAGGGACAGGGGAAGAGACCCAGTACTTC.

V gene TRBV7-9 combines with J gene TRBJ2-7; 10 positions agree with TRBD2. The germline CDR1 and CDR2 sequences are SEHNR and FQNEAQ (reference sequence). V shed 5 bases and J 2 bases; nucleotides not matched to a gene: 12. The CDR3 consists of 17 residues. CDR3 residues: CASSALSGGLAAYEQYF. As DNA, the CDR3 is TGTGCCAGCAGCGCCCTATCTGGTGGACTAGCGGCCTACGAGCAGTACTTC.

The V and J genes are TRBV7-9 and TRBJ2-1, with D perhaps TRBD1 (5 bases). This CDR3 is 16 amino acids long. Trimming shortened V by 7 bases and J by 2 bases, and 18 bases separated the two germline ends. Per germline, CDR1 SEHNR and CDR2 FQNEAQ (reference sequence). CDR3 in DNA: TGTGCCAGCACCCATCAGGGTGGCGCAACCTACAATGAGCAGTTCTTC. Protein: CASTHQGGATYNEQFF.

J is TRBJ1-2 and V is TRBV28; D unresolved. The V and J ends lost 7 bases and 0 bases respectively, with 21 bases between them. This CDR3 is built from 17 residues. CDR1 and CDR2 from the germline V gene are MDHEN and SYDVKM. The CDR3 sequence: CASTSEAKTISNYGYTF. CDR3 bases: TGTGCCAGCACCTCAGAGGCGAAAACCATCTCTAACTATGGCTACACCTTC.

The J gene is TRBJ2-3, the V gene TRBV2; no firm D call. Germline-derived CDR1 and CDR2 are SNHLY and FYNNEI. V gave up 6 bases and J gave up 2 bases, with 3 bases separating them. This CDR3 has 11 amino acids. The CDR3 region is CASRITDTQYF. CDR3 bases: TGTGCCAGCAGGATCACAGATACGCAGTATTTT.

This chain joins TRBV5-1 and TRBJ1-1; a possible D gene is TRBD1 (6 bases). This CDR3 contains 16 residues. Trimming removed 4 bases from V and 2 bases from J, with 18 bases in between. Germline V gives CDR1 SGHRS, CDR2 YFSETQ. CDR3 coding DNA: TGCGCCAGCAGCACCCGAGGGGGGGGGCGAAACACTGAAGCTTTCTTT. As protein: CASSTRGGGRNTEAFF.